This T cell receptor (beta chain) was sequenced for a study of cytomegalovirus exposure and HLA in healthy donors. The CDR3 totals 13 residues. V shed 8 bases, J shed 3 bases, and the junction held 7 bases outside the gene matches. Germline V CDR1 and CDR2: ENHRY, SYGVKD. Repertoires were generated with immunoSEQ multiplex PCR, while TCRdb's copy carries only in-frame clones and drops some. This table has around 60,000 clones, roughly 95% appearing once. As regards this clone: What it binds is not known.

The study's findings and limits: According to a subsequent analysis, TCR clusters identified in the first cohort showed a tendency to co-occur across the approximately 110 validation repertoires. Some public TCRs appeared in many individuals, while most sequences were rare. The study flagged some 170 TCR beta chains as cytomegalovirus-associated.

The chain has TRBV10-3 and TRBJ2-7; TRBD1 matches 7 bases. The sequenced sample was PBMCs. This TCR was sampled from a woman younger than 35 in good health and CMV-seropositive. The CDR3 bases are TGTGCCATCCTGGACAGGAAAGACTACGAGCAGTACTTC. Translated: CAILDRKDYEQYF.